The 29 T cell receptor beta chains given below trace back to one sample, sequenced in a study of regulatory T cells in long-lasting Graves disease (dated by TCRdb to about 2021). Preparation of the library involved multiplex PCR. Sequencing relied on an Illumina HiSeq 4000. To build TCR beta libraries, CDR3 regions were amplified by Arm-PCR using iRepertoire HTBI primers. Using fastp trimming at Q25 and MiXCR clonotype assembly, TCRdb reanalyzed the public sequencing data and kept in-frame beta chains. Under each unique CDR3 protein, matching rows form one entry showing the most common genes and DNA. Within this sample are hundreds of thousands of distinct CDR3 sequences, with approximately 15% of them counted one time only. The ten largest clones capture about 9.1% of the sample. According to the study, the label for this sample's time point signals: newly diagnosed GD, antithyroid drugs for less than 3 months. For both TCR sequencing and RNA sequencing, RNA was extracted from PBMCs using TRIzol.

The same sample was also used in a study of T cells in Graves' hyperthyroidism and ophthalmopathy.

Sequencing was performed on peripheral blood mononuclear cells (PBMCs), taken at new diagnosis, from a patient treated with antithyroid drugs. The receptors were sampled from a young man with Graves disease. Donor details come from another sample of the same person, matched by shared clones.

This clonotype has a handful of counts. The rearrangement links TRBV19 to TRBJ2-5, with D maybe TRBD2 (5 bases). The CDR3 is 14 amino acids. Trimming removed 1 base at V and 3 bases at J, with 9 bases between. Germline V gene sequence: CDR1 LNHDA, CDR2 SQIVND (reference sequence). The CDR3 loop reads CASSIVAGKETQYF. CDR3 sequence (DNA): TGTGCCAGTAGTATAGTGGCGGGTAAAGAGACCCAGTACTTC. Full variable domain (remainder filled in from reference TRBV19 and TRBJ2-5): DGGITQSPKYLFRKEGQNVTLSCEQNLNHDAMYWYRQDPGQGLRLIYYSQIVNDFQKGDIAEGYSVSREKKESFPLTVTSAQKNPTAFYLCASSIVAGKETQYFGPGTRLLVL.

This clonotype was seen only once. This sequence joins TRBV4-1 and TRBJ2-5; possibly TRBD1 for D (5 bases). Germline V gene lookup returns CDR1 MGHRA and CDR2 YSYEKL. The CDR3 is 15 residues long. Trimming stripped 3 bases from V and 1 base from J, with 12 bases between. CDR3 nucleotides: TGCGCCAGCAGCCACCCTGGGGCAATCCAAGAGACCCAGTACTTC. Translating gives CASSHPGAIQETQYF.

This clonotype appeared a few times. The genes are TRBV7-2 and TRBJ1-5; D gene ambiguous. This CDR3 comprises 14 residues. Trimming cost V 2 bases and J 2 bases, with 7 bases left between them. Germline V gene data show CDR1 as SGHTA and CDR2 as FQGNSA. The CDR3 nucleotides are TGTGCCAGCAGCTTATTGGAGGGCAATCAGCCCCAGCATTTT. It encodes CASSLLEGNQPQHF.

V usage is TRBV20-1 and J usage is TRBJ2-5; D perhaps matches TRBD2 (6 bases). V was pared by 0 bases and J by 1 base, with 18 bases between. CDR3 length: 17 amino acids. Per germline, CDR1 DFQATT and CDR2 SNEGSKA (reference sequence). CDR3 coding DNA: TGCAGTGCTAGAGATCAGAGAACGGGAGCCCTCCAAGAGACCCAGTACTTC. As protein: CSARDQRTGALQETQYF.

This clonotype was seen ten or more times. The genes are TRBV11-3 and TRBJ2-1; 8 positions match TRBD2. CDR1 and CDR2 (germline): SGHNT, YENEEA. The CDR3 covers 13 residues. V trimming: 4 bases; J trimming: 8 bases; junction bases outside the gene matches: 4. The chain's CDR3 is CASSSAGVDEQFF. CDR3 DNA: TGTGCCAGCAGCTCAGCGGGAGTCGATGAGCAGTTCTTC.

This clonotype showed up just a few times. V is TRBV19 and J is TRBJ1-2, with 9 bases lining up with TRBD1. Germline V gene data show CDR1 as LNHDA and CDR2 as SQIVND (reference sequence). The trim removed 5 bases at V and 8 bases at J, leaving 6 bases unmatched. CDR3 size: 13 residues. Here the CDR3 reads CASSVQGAQGYTF. CDR3 nucleotide sequence: TGTGCCAGTAGTGTACAGGGGGCGCAGGGCTACACCTTC.

There are a few counts of this clonotype. The chain employs TRBV6-2 or TRBV6-3 and TRBJ2-5; 9 positions agree with TRBD2. The V gene's germline CDR1 is MNHEY and CDR2 SVGEGT. J gave up 2 bases and V 7 bases, and 11 bases lay outside the gene matches. CDR3 length: 16 amino acids. CDR3 residues: CASTLWGTSIQETQYF. The CDR3 DNA reads TGTGCCAGCACCCTGTGGGGGACTAGCATTCAAGAGACCCAGTACTTC.

The table lists this clonotype with many counts. The chain couples TRBV27 to TRBJ2-1, with 8 bases identical to TRBD2. CDR3 length: 14 residues. Per germline, CDR1 MNHEY and CDR2 SMNVEV (reference sequence). V was pared by 2 bases and J by 7 bases, with 4 bases of the junction left unmatched. The CDR3 spells CASSLPGGSNEQFF. As DNA, the CDR3 is TGTGCCAGCAGTTTACCGGGAGGGTCGAATGAGCAGTTCTTC.

This clonotype came up many times. The rearrangement uses TRBV7-2 and TRBJ1-5; the D gene is possibly TRBD1 (5 bases). This CDR3 has 16 residues. V shed 0 bases and J shed 5 bases, with 14 bases lying between them. CDR1 and CDR2 (germline): SGHTA, FQGNSA. For the CDR3, the DNA is TGTGCCAGCAGCTTAGCGAGAAACTTAGGGGATCAGCCCCAGCATTTT. Protein: CASSLARNLGDQPQHF.

This clonotype was counted at least ten times. CDR3 DNA: TGTGCCAGCAGCCTCAGACTAGCGGGAGGGAACAATGAGCAGTTCTTC. Protein product: CASSLRLAGGNNEQFF. The V call is TRBV9, the J call TRBJ2-1, with 14 positions matching TRBD2. V shed 4 bases and J 5 bases; nucleotides not matched to a gene: 5. This CDR3 region has 16 residues. Germline V gene sequence: CDR1 SGDLS, CDR2 YYNGEE.

This clonotype was detected ten times or more. This chain uses TRBV7-6 with TRBJ2-7; 10 nucleotides align to TRBD2. Germline V CDR1 and CDR2: SGHVS, FNYEAQ. The CDR3 extends over 15 amino acids. The V and J ends lost 3 bases and 2 bases, in that order; junction bases with no gene match: 4. The CDR3, as DNA: TGTGCCAGCAGCTTCGGACTAGCGGCCACCTACGAGCAGTACTTC. Translated: CASSFGLAATYEQYF.

Many counts were recorded for this clonotype. This chain joins TRBV20-1 and TRBJ2-7; no clear D. Germline-derived CDR1 and CDR2 are DFQATT and SNEGSKA (reference sequence). V lost 6 bases and J 4 bases, leaving 10 bases between the germline ends. The CDR3 extends over 11 amino acids. The CDR3 DNA is TGCAGTGCCAGGTGGGGTTACGAGCAGTACTTC. It encodes CSARWGYEQYF.

This clonotype has at least ten counts. V is TRBV11-3 and J is TRBJ1-1; unclear D gene. The V gene lost 3 bases and the J gene lost 8 bases, with 10 bases spanning the gap. Looked up from germline, CDR1 is SGHNT and CDR2 is YENEEA. The CDR3 runs to 12 residues. The CDR3: CASSFGRSEAFF. Here the CDR3 DNA reads TGTGCCAGCAGCTTTGGAAGGTCCGAAGCTTTCTTT.

The V call is TRBV12-5, the J call TRBJ1-6; 7 bases match TRBD1. Germline V gene data show CDR1 as LGHNT and CDR2 as FRNRAP. The CDR3 length is 14 residues. The V gene end was trimmed by 3 bases and the J gene end by 10 bases; junction bases not matched to a gene: 6. The CDR3 DNA sequence: TGTGCTAGTGGTTTTGCAGGGGGAAGGTCACCCCTCCACTTT. It is translated as CASGFAGGRSPLHF.

This clonotype was observed a handful of times. CDR3 sequence reads: CASSIVALGSYTDTQYF. The CDR3 region has the DNA TGTGCCAGTAGTATAGTCGCTCTAGGTTCTTACACAGATACGCAGTATTTT. The rearrangement uses TRBV19 and TRBJ2-3; D remains unclear. V lost 1 base and J lost 2, with 16 bases in between. The CDR3 totals 17 residues. Germline CDR1 reads LNHDA; CDR2 reads SQIVND (reference sequence).

This clonotype was observed many times. The chain couples TRBV5-1 to TRBJ2-7; the match to TRBD2 covers 8 bases. CDR1 and CDR2 (germline): SGHRS, YFSETQ. Unmatched junction bases numbered 9, after V lost 0 bases and J lost 7 bases. There are 15 residues in the CDR3. The chain's CDR3 is CASSLATAGGGEQYF. In DNA, the CDR3 is TGCGCCAGCAGCTTGGCCACGGCGGGAGGTGGAGAGCAGTACTTC.

The J gene is TRBJ2-6, the V gene TRBV6-5; 12 bases line up with TRBD1. V was clipped by 0 bases and J by 3 bases; unmatched bases: 3. The V gene's germline CDR1 is MNHEY and CDR2 SVGAGI. The CDR3 runs 18 residues. CDR3 amino acids: CASSYSGTGGGGANVLTF. The CDR3 DNA reads TGTGCCAGCAGTTACTCAGGGACAGGGGGCGGTGGGGCCAACGTCCTGACTTTC.

This clonotype was detected many times. The genes are TRBV12-3 or TRBV12-4 and TRBJ2-1; weak D call: TRBD2 (7 bases). The CDR3 is 15 amino acids. V was clipped by 3 bases and J by 8 bases, with 17 bases between them. This chain's CDR3 is CASSFRGGAVHEQFF. The CDR3 region has the DNA TGTGCCAGCAGTTTTAGAGGGGGGGCCGTCCATGAGCAGTTCTTC.

At least ten counts were recorded for this clonotype. V is TRBV10-3 and J is TRBJ2-1; D possibly corresponds to TRBD2 (5 bases). The J call is in doubt because the DNA end fits TRBJ2-5 better. This CDR3 is 13 amino acids long. Germline lookup yields CDR1 ENHRY and CDR2 SYGVKD. The CDR3: CAISESPGETQYF. DNA for the CDR3: TGTGCCATCAGTGAGTCCCCGGGGGAGACCCAGTACTTC.

This clonotype was detected ten times or more. The chain combines TRBV11-2 with TRBJ2-5; 8 positions match TRBD1. The germline CDR1 and CDR2 sequences are SGHAT and FQNNGV. Germline trimming cut 5 bases from V and 2 bases from J; bases unmatched to any gene: 10. The CDR3 consists of 16 residues. The CDR3 loop reads CASSITGGRIQETQYF. In DNA, the CDR3 is TGTGCCAGCAGCATAACAGGGGGTCGCATACAAGAGACCCAGTACTTC.

The V gene is TRBV10-2, the J gene TRBJ2-3; no clear D. This CDR3 contains 14 residues. V was shortened by 5 bases and J by 6 bases, with 15 bases between the two germline ends. Per the germline V gene, CDR1 is WSHSY and CDR2 is SAAADI. The CDR3 DNA reads TGCGCCAGCAGTCCCCAAGGAGTCGCTGATACGCAGTATTTT. It yields the protein CASSPQGVADTQYF.

At least ten counts were recorded for this clonotype. The rearrangement uses TRBV20-1 and TRBJ2-1; TRBD2 aligns across 9 bases. There are 15 residues in the CDR3. The J segment lost 5 bases and the V segment lost 3 bases, leaving 8 bases of the junction unmatched. The germline CDR1 and CDR2 sequences are DFQATT and SNEGSKA (reference sequence). The CDR3 DNA sequence: TGCAGTGCTAGCCGAGGACTAGCGCTGGACAATGAGCAGTTCTTC. This gives the protein CSASRGLALDNEQFF.

This clonotype has at least ten counts. The V call is TRBV7-9, the J call TRBJ2-1, with 9 bases matching TRBD2. The CDR3 runs 17 residues. The germline CDR1 and CDR2 sequences are SEHNR and FQNEAQ (reference sequence). Trimming removed 6 bases from V and 8 bases from J; junction bases left unmatched: 17. In DNA form, the CDR3 reads TGTGCCAGCAGTTCCTCGGCTAGCGGGACTCCGGGGTATGAGCAGTTCTTC. Translation gives CASSSSASGTPGYEQFF.

At least ten counts were recorded for this clonotype. V is TRBV12-3 or TRBV12-4 and J is TRBJ2-7, with D tentatively TRBD1 (6 bases). This CDR3 contains 14 residues. Trimming pared 1 base from V and 5 bases from J, leaving 12 bases between. CDR3 bases: TGTGCCAGCAGTTTAGGTGGGGGCAGGGACGAGCAGTACTTC. Translation gives CASSLGGGRDEQYF.

V usage is TRBV4-3 and J usage is TRBJ2-7; D is possibly TRBD2 (7 bases). The CDR3 is made up of 19 amino acids. V was pared by 0 bases and J by 0 bases, with 21 bases between. CDR1 and CDR2 (germline): LGHNA, YSLEER. The CDR3 coding sequence is TGCGCCAGCAGCCAAGAAGCCCGGGGGAGGGGGGGCAGCTCCTACGAGCAGTACTTC. This encodes CASSQEARGRGGSSYEQYF.

This clonotype was found many times. V usage is TRBV29-1 and J usage is TRBJ2-3, with 14 positions matching TRBD2. The germline CDR1 and CDR2 sequences are SQVTM and ANQGSEA. V lost 4 bases and J lost 3; bases outside the gene matches: 3. There are 15 residues in the CDR3. The CDR3 loop is CSVGLAGGWTDTQYF. Here the CDR3 DNA reads TGCAGCGTTGGACTAGCGGGAGGGTGGACAGATACGCAGTATTTT.

In its sample, this clonotype was seen many times. This may arise from a read error, as a much more abundant clone is one base away. The chain recombines TRBV11-3 with TRBJ2-2; D uncertain. V lost 0 bases and J lost 5, with 1 base in between. This CDR3 spans 12 amino acids. Germline V gives CDR1 SGHNT, CDR2 YENEEA. CDR3 in amino acids: CASSLETGELFF. CDR3 nucleotides: TGTGCCAGCAGCTTAGAAACCGGGGAGCTGTTTTTT.

The table lists this clonotype with many counts. The chain joins TRBV7-2 to TRBJ2-2; D might be TRBD1 or TRBD2, each matching 6 bases. The V and J ends lost 6 bases and 7 bases respectively, with 21 bases between them. Per germline, CDR1 SGHTA and CDR2 FQGNSA. The CDR3 contains 16 residues. The CDR3 sequence: CASSSGQPGGGGELFF. The DNA of the CDR3 is TGTGCCAGCAGTTCCGGACAGCCCGGGGGTGGCGGGGAGCTGTTTTTT.

This clonotype was found a few times. A far more abundant clone sits one base away, making this likely a read error. The rearrangement links TRBV12-3 or TRBV12-4 to TRBJ2-5; the D is unclear. The DNA end favors TRBJ2-1, so the J call may be wrong. The CDR3 has 15 residues. CDR3 sequence: CASSLAELTYNEQFF. For the CDR3, the DNA is TGTGCCAGCAGTTTAGCGGAGCTAACCTACAATGAGCAGTTCTTC.